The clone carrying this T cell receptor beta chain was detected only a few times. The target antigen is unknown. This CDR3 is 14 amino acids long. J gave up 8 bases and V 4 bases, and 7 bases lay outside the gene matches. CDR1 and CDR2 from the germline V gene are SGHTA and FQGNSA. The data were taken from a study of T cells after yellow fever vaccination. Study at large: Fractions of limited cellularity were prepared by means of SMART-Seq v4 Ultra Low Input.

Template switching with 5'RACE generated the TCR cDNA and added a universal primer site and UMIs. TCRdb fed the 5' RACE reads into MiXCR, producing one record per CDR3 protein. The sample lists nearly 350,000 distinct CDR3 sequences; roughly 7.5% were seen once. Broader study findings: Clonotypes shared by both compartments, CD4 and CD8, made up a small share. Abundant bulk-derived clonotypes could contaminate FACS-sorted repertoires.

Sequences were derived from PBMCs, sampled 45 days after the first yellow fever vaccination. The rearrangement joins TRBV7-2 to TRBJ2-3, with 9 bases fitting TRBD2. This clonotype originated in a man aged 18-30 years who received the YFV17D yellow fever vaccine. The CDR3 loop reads CASSSLAGLVTQYF. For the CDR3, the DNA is TGTGCCAGCAGCTCGCTAGCGGGGCTTGTTACGCAGTATTTT.